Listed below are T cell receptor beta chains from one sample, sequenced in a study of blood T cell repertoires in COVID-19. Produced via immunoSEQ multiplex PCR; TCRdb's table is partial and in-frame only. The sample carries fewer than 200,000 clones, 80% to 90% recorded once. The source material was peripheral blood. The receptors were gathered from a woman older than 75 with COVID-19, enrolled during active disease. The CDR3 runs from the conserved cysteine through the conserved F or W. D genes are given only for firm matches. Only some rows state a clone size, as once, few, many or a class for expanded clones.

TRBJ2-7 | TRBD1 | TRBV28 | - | TGTGCCAGCAGAAACAGGGGATCCTACGAGCAGTACTTC | CASRNRGSYEQYF
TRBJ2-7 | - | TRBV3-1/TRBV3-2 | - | TGTGCCAGCAGCCAAGAAGGGGGCTACGAGCAGTACTTC | CASSQEGGYEQYF
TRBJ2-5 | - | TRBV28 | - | TGTGCCAGCAGTTTAGTTCCATTGGTGGAGGGAGAGACCCAGTACTTC | CASSLVPLVEGETQYF
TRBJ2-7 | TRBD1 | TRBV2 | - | TGTGCCAGCAGTGAAACAGGGGGAATTATCGAGCAGTACTTC | CASSETGGIIEQYF
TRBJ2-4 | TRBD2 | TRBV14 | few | TGTGCCAGCAGCCCATTTGCGGGAGGGTCCAAAAACATTCAGTACTTC | CASSPFAGGSKNIQYF
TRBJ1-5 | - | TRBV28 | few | TGTGCCAGCAGTTTTAATGTTGGGAGGGGGTCTTATCAGCCCCAGCATTTT | CASSFNVGRGSYQPQHF
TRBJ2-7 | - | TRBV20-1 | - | TGCAGTGCTAGACTTAAGGGGGAGCAGTACTTC | CSARLKGEQYF
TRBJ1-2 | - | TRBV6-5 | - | TGTGCCAGCAGTTACGCCAGCGGGTATGGCTACACCTTC | CASSYASGYGYTF
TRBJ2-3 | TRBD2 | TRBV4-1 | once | TGCGCCAGCAGCCAAGAGGGACTAGCGGGAGGGCCCGGCACAGATACGCAGTATTTT | CASSQEGLAGGPGTDTQYF
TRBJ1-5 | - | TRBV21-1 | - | TGTGCCAGCAGCTCACGAAGGACACCCCATAGCAATCAGCCCCAGCATTTT | CASSSRRTPHSNQPQHF
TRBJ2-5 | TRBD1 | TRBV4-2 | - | TGTGCCAGCAGTCCAGGGGGCTTAGAGACCCAGTACTTC | CASSPGGLETQYF
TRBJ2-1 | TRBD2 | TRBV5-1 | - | TGCGCCAGCAGCTTCACGAGCGGGAGGGGCTCCTACAATGAGCAGTTCTTC | CASSFTSGRGSYNEQFF
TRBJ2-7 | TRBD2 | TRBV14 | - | TGTGCCAGCAGCCAGGGTCTAGCGGGAAACCACGAGCAGTACTTC | CASSQGLAGNHEQYF
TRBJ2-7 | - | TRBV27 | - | TGTGCCAGCAGTTGGGGTCCACAGGGAGGGTACGAGCAGTACTTC | CASSWGPQGGYEQYF
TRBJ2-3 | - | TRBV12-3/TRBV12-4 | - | TGTGCCAGCAGTTTACTAACAGATACGCAGTATTTT | CASSLLTDTQYF
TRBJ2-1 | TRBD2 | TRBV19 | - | TGTGCCAGTAGCCAGCGGGGGGCCTACAATGAGCAGTTCTTC | CASSQRGAYNEQFF
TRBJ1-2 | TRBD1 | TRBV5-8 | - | TGTGCCAGCAGCCAACAGGGGGCTTATGGCTACACCTTC | CASSQQGAYGYTF
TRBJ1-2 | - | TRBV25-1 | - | TGTGCCAGCAGTGAAGTAGGTACAGGGCAATTACTCAATGGCTACACCTTC | CASSEVGTGQLLNGYTF
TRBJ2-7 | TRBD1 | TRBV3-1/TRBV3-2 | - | TGTGCCAGCAGCCGTCCGGGACAGGAGCGCTACGAGCAGTACTTC | CASSRPGQERYEQYF
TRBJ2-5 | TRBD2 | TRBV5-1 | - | TGCGCCAGCAGCTTGGGGCTACTAGCGGGAGTTGGAGAGACCCAGTACTTC | CASSLGLLAGVGETQYF
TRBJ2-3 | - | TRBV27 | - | TGTGCCAGCAGTTTAGCCGGGAGTTGGACAGATACGCAGTATTTT | CASSLAGSWTDTQYF
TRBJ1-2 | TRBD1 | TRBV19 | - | TGTGCCAGTCTTGGACAGGGATTAGGTTATGGCTACACCTTC | CASLGQGLGYGYTF
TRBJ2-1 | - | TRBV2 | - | TGTGCCAGCAGGGACAGCCAAGGGCGATTGCAGTTCTTC | CASRDSQGRLQFF
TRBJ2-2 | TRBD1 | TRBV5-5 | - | TGTGCCAGCAGGACAGGGTGGATTACCGGGGAGCTGTTTTTT | CASRTGWITGELFF
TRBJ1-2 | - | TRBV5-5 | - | TGTGCCAGCAGCTTGGAGAGCTCCGGGAGCCAAGGTGGCTACACCTTC | CASSLESSGSQGGYTF
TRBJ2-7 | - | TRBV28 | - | TGTGCCAGTTGGGGGACCCCAGGGGTCGAGCAGTACTTC | CASWGTPGVEQYF
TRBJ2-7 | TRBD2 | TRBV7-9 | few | TGTGCCAGCAAGAGACTAGCGGCCGCAGACGAGCAGTACTTC | CASKRLAAADEQYF
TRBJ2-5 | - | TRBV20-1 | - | TGCAGTGCTTACTGGACTGAGACCCAGTACTTC | CSAYWTETQYF
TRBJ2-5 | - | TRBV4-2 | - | TGTGCCAGCAGCCTCCGACTAGAGAGTTGGGAGACCCAGTACTTC | CASSLRLESWETQYF
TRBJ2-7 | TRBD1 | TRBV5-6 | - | TGTGCCAGCAGCCTGGGGACAGGGGGAATTGCCTACGAGCAGTACTTC | CASSLGTGGIAYEQYF
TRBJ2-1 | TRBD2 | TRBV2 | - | TGCGCCCGCCGCGGGGGACTCGCGGGGGGGAGCCCTTGGAATGAGCAGTTCTTC | CARRGGLAGGSPWNEQFF
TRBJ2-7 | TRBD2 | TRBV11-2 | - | TGTGCCAGCAGCTATACTAGCGGGAGTTACAACGAGCAGTACTTC | CASSYTSGSYNEQYF
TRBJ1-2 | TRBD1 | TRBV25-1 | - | TGTGCCACCTACTCTCAGGGGGAGGATGGCTACACCTTC | CATYSQGEDGYTF
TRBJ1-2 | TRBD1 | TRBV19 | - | TGTGCCAGTAGTATCATAGCCCAGGGGGCTTGGGAGGGCTACACCTTC | CASSIIAQGAWEGYTF
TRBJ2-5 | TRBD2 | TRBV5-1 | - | TGCGCCAGCAGCTTGGCGGCTAGCGGGGACCTCCAAGAGACCCAGTACTTC | CASSLAASGDLQETQYF
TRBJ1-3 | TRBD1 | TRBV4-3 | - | TGCGCCAGCAGCCAAGATGGGACAGGTGGAAACACCATATATTTT | CASSQDGTGGNTIYF
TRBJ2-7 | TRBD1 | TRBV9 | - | TGTGCCAGCAGCTTTGGACAGGGGTTGTACGAGCAGTACTTC | CASSFGQGLYEQYF
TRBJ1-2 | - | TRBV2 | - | TGTGCCAGCAGGGAGACAGAGACTAACTATGGCTACACCTTC | CASRETETNYGYTF
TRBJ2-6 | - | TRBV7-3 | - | TGTGCCAGCAGCCAAGAACAGGTCTCTGGGGCCAACGTCCTGACTTTC | CASSQEQVSGANVLTF
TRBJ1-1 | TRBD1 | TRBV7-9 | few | TGTGCCAGCAGCTCACCACAGGGGCAGCCTGGGGGCAGGGACACTGAAGCTTTCTTT | CASSSPQGQPGGRDTEAFF
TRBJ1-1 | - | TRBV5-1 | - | TGCGCCAGCAGCTATCAGACAGTATCCATGAACACTGAAGCTTTCTTT | CASSYQTVSMNTEAFF
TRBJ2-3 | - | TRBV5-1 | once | TGCGCCAGCAGCTTAACGGCCAGCGGTCCCGGAGATACGCAGTATTTT | CASSLTASGPGDTQYF
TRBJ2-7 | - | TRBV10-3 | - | TGTGCCATCAGTGACCCTAACGGGGGCTCCTACGAGCAGTACTTC | CAISDPNGGSYEQYF
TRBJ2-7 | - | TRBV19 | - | TGTGCCAGTAGTAGGGAGTGGGGCTACGAGCAGTACTTC | CASSREWGYEQYF